This T cell receptor beta chain appears in the sequencing data of a study of cytomegalovirus exposure and HLA in healthy donors. Broader study findings: The authors listed about 170 TCR beta chains as cytomegalovirus-associated.

The PCR had 60 Vbeta and 13 Jbeta primers. Profiling relied on immunoSEQ multiplex PCR, and the TCRdb table lists in-frame clones only, not all of them. The table includes about 98,000 clones, roughly 70% detected once. Notes on this clone: Its target is not known.

This TCR derives from a man aged 45-60 years in good health and CMV-seronegative. Sequenced material: PBMCs.

CDR3 in DNA: TGTGCCAGCAGTGGGGGGGGGAATCAGCCCCAGCATTTT. This encodes CASSGGGNQPQHF. The chain uses TRBV2 and TRBJ1-5; D is perhaps TRBD1 (5 bases). V lost 4 bases, J lost 4 bases, and 8 bases lay in between. CDR3 length: 13 residues. Looked up from germline, CDR1 is SNHLY and CDR2 is FYNNEI.